These 9 T cell receptor beta chains were sequenced from one sample in a study of shared clonotypes between healthy human individuals. The protocol was immunoSEQ multiplex PCR, while the TCRdb copy is restricted to in-frame clones and leaves out a portion. The table lists 2 million to 3 million clones, 93% of them singletons. The material sequenced was naive CD4+ T cells from PBMCs. Subset noted: CD45RA+ positively selected. The receptors originated from a man between 18 and 35 years old in good health. Some clones in this sample may be carry-over from other donors' samples.

The chain links TRBV18 to TRBJ2-1, with 10 bases identical to TRBD2. CDR3 length: 19 residues. Trimming took 6 bases from V and 6 from J; bases not matched to a gene: 20. The germline CDR1 and CDR2 sequences are KGHSH and LQKENI. The CDR3 here is CASSTLAGGPGRIRNEQFF. The CDR3 bases are TGTGCCAGCTCGACATTAGCGGGAGGACCAGGCCGTATTCGCAATGAGCAGTTCTTC.

CDR3 nucleotide sequence: TGTGCCAGCAGCTTGTCGGCAGGTAACACTGAAGCTTTCTTT. This sequence encodes CASSLSAGNTEAFF. The chain is built from TRBV7-8 and TRBJ1-1; D is unclear. Trimming removed 3 bases at V and 2 bases at J, with 10 bases between. The CDR3 loop spans 14 amino acids. In germline, CDR1 is SGHVS, CDR2 FQNEAQ.

The rearrangement joins TRBV2 to TRBJ2-3; no clear D gene. The CDR3 runs 13 residues. V lost 6 bases to trimming and J lost 0 bases, with 7 bases between them. Germline CDR1 and CDR2: SNHLY and FYNNEI. CDR3 protein: CASRTSSTDTQYF. For the CDR3, the DNA is TGTGCCAGCAGAACCTCTAGCACAGATACGCAGTATTTT.

The CDR3 here is CASSFGAEYGYTF. The CDR3 bases are TGTGCCAGCAGTTTTGGGGCAGAATATGGCTACACCTTC. J is TRBJ1-2 and V is TRBV28, with D maybe TRBD1 (5 bases). Per the germline V gene, CDR1 is MDHEN and CDR2 is SYDVKM. This CDR3 contains 13 residues. Trimming pared 3 bases from V and 5 bases from J, leaving 10 bases between.

Details on this clone: Additional DNA sequences in this sample encode the identical CDR3. The chain joins TRBV28 to TRBJ2-2; D call uncertain. V lost 4 bases, J lost 4 bases, and 10 bases lay in between. CDR1 is MDHEN and CDR2 is SYDVKM in the germline V gene. The CDR3 has 14 amino acids. CDR3 loop: CASSSPGRTGELFF. In DNA form, the CDR3 reads TGTGCCAGCAGTTCGCCCGGGCGCACCGGGGAGCTGTTTTTT.

The chain joins TRBV7-9 to TRBJ1-1, with 8 nucleotides matching TRBD1. The junction had 18 bases not matched to a gene; V was cut back by 5 bases and J by 1 base. This CDR3 region has 19 residues. Germline V gene lookup returns CDR1 SEHNR and CDR2 FQNEAQ (reference sequence). The CDR3 spells CASSRITLEKTGANTEAFF. For the CDR3, the DNA is TGTGCCAGCAGCCGGATAACATTAGAAAAGACAGGGGCGAACACTGAAGCTTTCTTT. The entire variable domain, with the rest obtained from reference TRBV7-9 and TRBJ1-1, is as follows: DTGVSQNPRHKITKRGQNVTFRCDPISEHNRLYWYRQTLGQGPEFLTYFQNEAQLEKSRLLSDRFSAERPKGSFSTLEIQRTEQGDSAMYLCASSRITLEKTGANTEAFFGQGTRLTVV.

The CDR3 loop reads CASSSRRWVFGNQPQHF. CDR3 DNA: TGTGCCAGCAGCTCGAGGCGATGGGTGTTCGGCAATCAGCCCCAGCATTTT. The genes are TRBV7-2 and TRBJ1-5; D is ambiguous. Trimming took off 4 bases at V and 2 bases at J, with 18 bases between the two ends. This CDR3 comprises 17 residues. Germline CDR1 is SGHTA and CDR2 is FQGNSA.

This chain joins TRBV5-1 and TRBJ1-1; unclear D gene. The CDR3 runs 14 residues. The germline V gene has CDR1 SGHRS and CDR2 YFSETQ. V dropped 4 bases and J dropped 0 bases, with 10 bases sitting between them. The CDR3 spells CASSTFGLNTEAFF. Here the CDR3 DNA reads TGCGCCAGCAGCACCTTTGGACTGAACACTGAAGCTTTCTTT.

The chain has TRBV7-2 and TRBJ1-1, with D possibly TRBD1 on 5 matching bases. V lost 4 bases, J lost 1 base, and 13 bases lay in between. This CDR3 is 15 amino acids long. Germline loops: CDR1 SGHTA, CDR2 FQGNSA. The CDR3 nucleotides read TGTGCCAGCAGCTCCCCCCGGGACGGGAACACTGAAGCTTTCTTT. It is translated as CASSSPRDGNTEAFF.